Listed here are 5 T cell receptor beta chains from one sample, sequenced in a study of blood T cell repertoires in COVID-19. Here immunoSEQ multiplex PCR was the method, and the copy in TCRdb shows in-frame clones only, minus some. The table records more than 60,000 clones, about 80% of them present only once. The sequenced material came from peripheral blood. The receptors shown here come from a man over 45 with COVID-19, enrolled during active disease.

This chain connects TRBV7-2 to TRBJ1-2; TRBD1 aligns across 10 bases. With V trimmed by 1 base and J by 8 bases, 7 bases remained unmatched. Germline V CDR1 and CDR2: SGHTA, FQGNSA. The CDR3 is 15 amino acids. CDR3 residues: CASSLGQGAGKGYTF. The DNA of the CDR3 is TGTGCCAGCAGCTTAGGACAGGGGGCAGGGAAGGGCTACACCTTC. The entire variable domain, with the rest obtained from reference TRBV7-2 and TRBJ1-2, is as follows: GAGVSQSPSNKVTEKGKDVELRCDPISGHTALYWYRQSLGQGLEFLIYFQGNSAPDKSGLPSDRFSAERTGGSVSTLTIQRTQQEDSAVYLCASSLGQGAGKGYTFGSGTRLTVV.

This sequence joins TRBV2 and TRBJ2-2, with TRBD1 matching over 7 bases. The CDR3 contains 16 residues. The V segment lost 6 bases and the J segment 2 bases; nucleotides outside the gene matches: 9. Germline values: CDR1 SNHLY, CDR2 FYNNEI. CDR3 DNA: TGTGCCAGCAGCCTACAGGGGCCAAGTAACACCGGGGAGCTGTTTTTT. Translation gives CASSLQGPSNTGELFF.

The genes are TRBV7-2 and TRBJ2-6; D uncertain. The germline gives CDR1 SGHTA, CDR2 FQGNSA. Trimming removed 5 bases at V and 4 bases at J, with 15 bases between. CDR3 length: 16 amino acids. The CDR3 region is CASSIGQDTGANVLTF. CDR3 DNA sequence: TGTGCCAGCAGCATAGGGCAGGATACCGGGGCCAACGTCCTGACTTTC.

This CDR3 reads CASSQVRGIGELFF. The CDR3 DNA sequence: TGTGCCAGCAGCCAAGTAAGAGGGATCGGGGAGCTGTTTTTT. J is TRBJ2-2 and V is TRBV3-1 (or the pseudogene TRBV3-2); maybe TRBD2 (5 bases). V was shortened by 1 base and J by 7 bases, with 10 bases between the two germline ends. The CDR3 has 14 residues. Germline CDR1 reads LGHDT; CDR2 reads YNNKEL (reference sequence).

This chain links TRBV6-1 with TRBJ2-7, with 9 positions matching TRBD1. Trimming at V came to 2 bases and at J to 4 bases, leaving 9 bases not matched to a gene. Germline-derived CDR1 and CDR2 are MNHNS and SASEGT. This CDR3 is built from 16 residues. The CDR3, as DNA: TGTGCCAGCAGTGAATACACCGGGACAGGGTTTTACGAGCAGTACTTC. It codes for CASSEYTGTGFYEQYF.